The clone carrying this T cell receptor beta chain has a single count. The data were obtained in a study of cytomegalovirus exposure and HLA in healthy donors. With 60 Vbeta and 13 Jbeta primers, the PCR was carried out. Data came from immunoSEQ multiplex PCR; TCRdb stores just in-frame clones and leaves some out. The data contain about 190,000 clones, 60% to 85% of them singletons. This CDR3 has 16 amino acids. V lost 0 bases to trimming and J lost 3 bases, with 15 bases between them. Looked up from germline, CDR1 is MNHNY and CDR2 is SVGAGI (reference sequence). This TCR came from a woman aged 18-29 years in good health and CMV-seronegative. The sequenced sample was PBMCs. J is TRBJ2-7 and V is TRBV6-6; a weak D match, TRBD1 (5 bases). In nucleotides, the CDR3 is TGTGCCAGCAGTTACTCGTGGGCAGGGAAGAACTACGAGCAGTACTTC. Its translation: CASSYSWAGKNYEQYF.